This T cell receptor beta chain was captured in a study of Graves' ophthalmopathy and Graves' hyperthyroidism. Amplified TCR beta CDR3 regions were obtained using RNA transcripts as template. HTBI primers were employed in first-round RT-PCR, then a second-round multiplex PCR followed. A single record per CDR3 protein comes from TCRdb applying MiXCR to the multiplex PCR reads. Of hundreds of thousands of distinct CDR3 sequences in the sample, about an eighth were seen once. This CDR3 region has 14 residues. Germline CDR1 is MNHEY and CDR2 is SVGAGI. Trimming stripped 4 bases from V and 3 bases from J, with 12 bases between. This clonotype has ten or more counts. A much more abundant neighbour one base away suggests this may be a read error.

This chain links TRBV6-5 with TRBJ1-1; D unclear. The receptor comes from a woman in her thirties with Graves' ophthalmopathy. The sequencing input was blood. CDR3 nucleotides: TGTGCCAGCAGTTGCCGGAGGAGTTACACTGAAGCTTTCTTT. Its protein is CASSCRRSYTEAFF.